The clone carrying this T cell receptor (beta chain) was recorded only once. Its antigen is as yet unknown. Study-wide results and limits: Larger-cohort validation covered only one TCR beta V-J rearrangement. Tumor Treg TCRs overlapped most with tumor naive CD4+ cells.

TCRdb reprocessed the 5' RACE reads with MiXCR, giving one entry per CDR3 protein. Here the sample spans several thousand distinct CDR3 sequences, approximately 46% being singletons. Germline CDR1 is SGHAT and CDR2 is FQNNGV. The V gene end was trimmed by 2 bases and the J gene end by 5 bases; junction bases not matched to a gene: 8. The CDR3 has 15 residues. Cells sorted as Tregs were CD4+, CD25+ and CD127-/low. The rearrangement links TRBV11-2 to TRBJ2-5, with 7 positions matching TRBD2. The material sequenced was Tregs sorted from a lymph node. The TCR comes from a female donor with breast cancer. CDR3 sequence: CASSLRGSRGETQYF. CDR3 nucleotides: TGTGCCAGCAGCTTACGCGGGAGCCGGGGGGAGACCCAGTACTTC.